These T cell receptor beta chains were read from a single sample in a study of blood T cells in healthy people across ages. TCRdb passed the 5' RACE reads through MiXCR, listing each CDR3 protein once. Of fewer than 900,000 distinct CDR3 sequences in the sample, approximately 43% were seen once. Material: blood. These receptors were obtained from a woman aged 55-70 years in good health. Both conserved end residues are part of each CDR3. The D gene is left open where the match is weak. Where a row states a size, it is once, few, many or the class of an expanded clone; other rows omit it.

TGTGCCAGCAGCTACCTCGCGGGGGGGGACAATGAGCAGTTCTTC	CASSYLAGGDNEQFF	TRBD2	few	TRBV7-9	TRBJ2-1
TGTGCCAGCTCACCACCGGTCGGAGCGGGAGAGTATGAGCAGTTCTTC	CASSPPVGAGEYEQFF	TRBD2	-	TRBV18	TRBJ2-1
TGCAGTGCTAGGATATCCATGAACACTGAAGCTTTCTTT	CSARISMNTEAFF	-	few	TRBV20-1	TRBJ1-1
TGTGCCAGCAGCTTCACTAGCGGGGGAAAGACCCAGTACTTC	CASSFTSGGKTQYF	TRBD2	-	TRBV7-9	TRBJ2-5
TGCGCCAGCCGGGGCGGTTCAATCTACGAGCAGTACTTC	CASRGGSIYEQYF	-	-	TRBV5-1	TRBJ2-7
TGTGCCAGCAGCCCGGGGGACCGATATGAAAAACTGTTTTTT	CASSPGDRYEKLFF	-	-	TRBV3-1	TRBJ1-4
TGTGCCAGCAGCCAAGGACAGGGGATAGCCAAAAACATTCAGTACTTC	CASSQGQGIAKNIQYF	TRBD1	-	TRBV3-1	TRBJ2-4
TGTGCCAGCAGCCAAGCAGGGGCCCGTTACAATGAGCAGTTCTTC	CASSQAGARYNEQFF	-	few	TRBV3-1	TRBJ2-1
TGTGCCAGCAGCTTAGCGCATCTTAGCGGCGAGCAGTACTTC	CASSLAHLSGEQYF	-	few	TRBV7-2	TRBJ2-7
TGTGCCAGCACTGGGGCCCTCTCTGAAGCTTTCTTT	CASTGALSEAFF	-	-	TRBV12-3/TRBV12-4	TRBJ1-1
TGTGCCAGCTGTGGAGCGGGTTACAATGAGCAGTTCTTC	CASCGAGYNEQFF	-	few	TRBV2	TRBJ2-1
TGTGCCAGCAGCTTGGGGAGGGTCGAGCAGTTCTTC	CASSLGRVEQFF	TRBD2	few	TRBV11-2	TRBJ2-1
TGTGCCAGCAGAACCGGGACAGGGGAAGAGACCCAGTACTTC	CASRTGTGEETQYF	TRBD1	-	TRBV6-2/TRBV6-3	TRBJ2-5
TGTGCCAGCACCCCAAGGGATGCTAGCGGGAGCTACATTCTACCCGACGAGCAGTACTTC	CASTPRDASGSYILPDEQYF	TRBD2	-	TRBV6-1	TRBJ2-7
TGTGCCAGCAGCCACGGACTAGCGGGGGGTGCAGATACGCAGTATTTT	CASSHGLAGGADTQYF	TRBD2	few	TRBV4-2	TRBJ2-3
TGCAGTGCTAGAGGACTAGCGGGGCAAGAGACCCAGTACTTC	CSARGLAGQETQYF	TRBD2	few	TRBV20-1	TRBJ2-5
TGTGCCAGCCTACGACTAGCGGGGACCACCGGGGAGCTGTTTTTT	CASLRLAGTTGELFF	TRBD2	-	TRBV18	TRBJ2-2
TGCAGTGCTGGAACCCTAGCGGGGGGCTCTGGCATTCAGTACTTC	CSAGTLAGGSGIQYF	TRBD2	-	TRBV20-1	TRBJ2-4
TGCAGTGCCACGGCTCCGTCGACAGGAGTTCAAGAGACCCAGTACTTC	CSATAPSTGVQETQYF	-	-	TRBV20-1	TRBJ2-5
TGTGCCACTGCCGGCGGGGGCGTCACAGATACGCAGTATTTT	CATAGGGVTDTQYF	-	-	TRBV10-3	TRBJ2-3
TGTGCCAGCAGCCAATCGGGGGCTCCACAAGAGACCCAGTACTTC	CASSQSGAPQETQYF	-	-	TRBV16	TRBJ2-5
TGCAGTGCTTTCGCCGGGACAGGGGGCTTTGGCACTGAAGCTTTCTTT	CSAFAGTGGFGTEAFF	TRBD1	few	TRBV20-1	TRBJ1-1
TGTGCCAGCATCAGTACAGGAAACTACGAGCAGTACTTC	CASISTGNYEQYF	-	-	TRBV28	TRBJ2-7
TGTGCCAGCAGCCCGGGACAACAGGGTGGCTACACCTTC	CASSPGQQGGYTF	-	few	TRBV7-2	TRBJ1-2
TGTGCCAGCAGTTTAGCGGGGGGGGGAAGAAACATTCAGTACTTC	CASSLAGGGRNIQYF	TRBD2	few	TRBV7-2	TRBJ2-4
TGCAGCGTTGAAGATGATTGGGACAGGGCCTCCCTTAGCACAGATACGCAGTATTTT	CSVEDDWDRASLSTDTQYF	TRBD1	-	TRBV29-1	TRBJ2-3
TGTGCTAGTGGTTTAGGGGGGTCGAACACCGGGGAGCTGTTTTTT	CASGLGGSNTGELFF	-	few	TRBV12-5	TRBJ2-2
TGCAGTGCCTACACCGGGGCTAGCGGGAGCTACGAGCAGTACTTC	CSAYTGASGSYEQYF	TRBD2	-	TRBV20-1	TRBJ2-7
TGCAGTGCTAGAACATCCCGGGACAGGGTCAGTAATCAGCCCCAGCATTTT	CSARTSRDRVSNQPQHF	TRBD1	-	TRBV20-1	TRBJ1-5
TGTGCCAGCAGCTTAGAGGACGGCCCGAGCTCCTACAATGAGCAGTTCTTC	CASSLEDGPSSYNEQFF	-	-	TRBV11-3	TRBJ2-1
TGTGCCAGCAGCGCCCCCTCGGGGGGCCCCACAGATACGCAGTATTTT	CASSAPSGGPTDTQYF	-	once	TRBV7-9	TRBJ2-3
TGCAGTGCCCTTACTCTGTCAGAGTACAATGAGCAGTTCTTC	CSALTLSEYNEQFF	-	-	TRBV20-1	TRBJ2-1
TGTGCCAGCAGCGCTAACGGGGGGCGGTTTCAGCCCCAGCATTTT	CASSANGGRFQPQHF	-	-	TRBV9	TRBJ1-5
TGTGCCAGCAGCCAAAGACAGGGGGCCGGTGAAAAACTGTTTTTT	CASSQRQGAGEKLFF	TRBD1	once	TRBV5-6	TRBJ1-4
TGTGCCAGCAGCTTAGCGGGGTGGGAACGCGAGCAGTACTTC	CASSLAGWEREQYF	-	-	TRBV7-9	TRBJ2-7
TGTGCCAGCAGTTGGGGACTAGCGGGACCGGACGGGGGCGAGCAGTACTTC	CASSWGLAGPDGGEQYF	TRBD2	-	TRBV5-4	TRBJ2-7
TGTGCCAGCAGTGACTCGGGGTCGAACACTGAAGCTTTCTTT	CASSDSGSNTEAFF	-	-	TRBV6-5	TRBJ1-1
TGTGCCAGCAGCCTCCTAGGAAACACGCAGTATTTT	CASSLLGNTQYF	-	few	TRBV7-9	TRBJ2-3
TGCAGCGTTGTATATTTACCGAACACTGAAGCTTTCTTT	CSVVYLPNTEAFF	-	-	TRBV29-1	TRBJ1-1
TGCGCCAGCAGCTACTTGGGCACTAGCAATCAGCCCCAGCATTTT	CASSYLGTSNQPQHF	-	-	TRBV7-6	TRBJ1-5
TGTGCCAGCAACATGGGCGTCGGTGAGCAGTTCTTC	CASNMGVGEQFF	-	many	TRBV4-2	TRBJ2-1
TGTGCCACCAGTGAGGGACTAGCGGGATCAGATACGCAGTATTTT	CATSEGLAGSDTQYF	TRBD2	many	TRBV24-1	TRBJ2-3
TGTGCCAGCAGCCAAGGGGAAGGACAGGGATCGGGCGAGCAGTACTTC	CASSQGEGQGSGEQYF	TRBD1	few	TRBV3-1	TRBJ2-7
TGTGCCACCAGCAGACCTCCGGGACAGGGGCGAGAGACCCAGTACTTC	CATSRPPGQGRETQYF	TRBD1	-	TRBV15	TRBJ2-5
TGCGCCAGCAGCCAGGCGGGGGAATCGTCCAAAAACATTCAGTACTTC	CASSQAGESSKNIQYF	TRBD2	few	TRBV4-1	TRBJ2-4
TGCAGTCTCCCAAGACAGGGGAACACTGAAGCTTTCTTT	CSLPRQGNTEAFF	TRBD1	-	TRBV20-1	TRBJ1-1
TGTGCCAGCACCGCCCGGACAAGGTTTTACGAGCAGTACTTC	CASTARTRFYEQYF	-	once	TRBV6-2/TRBV6-3	TRBJ2-7
TGCAGTGCGCCGACTAGATCGGATACGCAGTATTTT	CSAPTRSDTQYF	-	-	TRBV20-1	TRBJ2-3
TGTGCCAGCAGCTTAGCGGCAGGGGGCGCGTGGACCGGGGAGCTGTTTTTT	CASSLAAGGAWTGELFF	TRBD1	-	TRBV7-6	TRBJ2-2
TGTGCCTCCACCCCCGCGGGACAGCCCTACAATGAGCAGTTCTTC	CASTPAGQPYNEQFF	-	few	TRBV5-5	TRBJ2-1